This T cell receptor (beta chain) was identified during a study of T cells in Graves' hyperthyroidism and ophthalmopathy. Germline V CDR1 and CDR2: MNHEY, SMNVEV (reference sequence). The CDR3 has 16 residues. V lost 2 bases to trimming and J lost 0 bases, with 13 bases between them. This clonotype occurred many times. RNA transcripts yielded amplified TCR beta CDR3 regions. TCR CDR3 underwent first-round RT-PCR with the HTBI primer set. From the multiplex PCR reads, TCRdb called clonotypes with MiXCR, one entry per CDR3 protein. This sample has around 290,000 distinct CDR3 sequences, with over 15% found just once.

The sequenced sample was blood. The V gene is TRBV27, the J gene TRBJ1-2; no clear D gene. The receptor was derived from a woman aged 55 to 70 with Graves' ophthalmopathy. The CDR3 bases are TGTGCCAGCAGTTTAGAAGGACCCCCAACTAACTATGGCTACACCTTC. As protein: CASSLEGPPTNYGYTF.